What follows are 10 T cell receptor beta chains derived from one specimen sequenced in a study of T cells in Graves' hyperthyroidism and ophthalmopathy. The investigators amplified TCR beta CDR3 regions from RNA transcripts. TCR CDR3 regions were first amplified by RT-PCR with HTBI primers. Each CDR3 protein is one row after TCRdb ran MiXCR on the multiplex PCR reads. The data show 300,000 to 400,000 distinct CDR3 sequences, about 14% seen once. The specimen was blood. Receptors were obtained from a woman aged 60 to 75 with Graves' hyperthyroidism.

This chain uses TRBV27 with TRBJ2-1; D possibly corresponds to TRBD1 (6 bases). Trimming removed 3 bases from V and 11 bases from J, with 17 bases in between. CDR3 length: 14 amino acids. CDR1 and CDR2 (germline): MNHEY, SMNVEV (reference sequence). CDR3 in amino acids: CASSLHREGNKQFF. Here the CDR3 DNA reads TGTGCCAGCAGTTTGCACAGGGAAGGGAATAAGCAGTTCTTC.

This clonotype showed up many times. CDR3 in DNA: TGTGCCAGCAACCCAACAGGCCCCTATGGCTACACCTTC. Its protein product is CASNPTGPYGYTF. This chain uses TRBV28 with TRBJ1-2; a possible D gene is TRBD1 (5 bases). This CDR3 has 13 residues. V was cut by 7 bases and J by 4 bases, with 13 bases left in between. CDR1 and CDR2 from the germline V gene are MDHEN and SYDVKM.

The chain combines TRBV6-2 or TRBV6-3 with TRBJ2-1; D is possibly TRBD2 (5 bases). Germline lookup yields CDR1 MNHEY and CDR2 SVGEGT. V was pared by 3 bases and J by 0 bases, with 9 bases between. The CDR3 extends over 15 amino acids. CDR3 sequence (DNA): TGTGCCAGCAGTTATGGAGGCCGCTCCTACAATGAGCAGTTCTTC. Protein sequence: CASSYGGRSYNEQFF.

The V and J genes are TRBV29-1 and TRBJ2-1; D gene uncertain. Germline V gene data show CDR1 as SQVTM and CDR2 as ANQGSEA. Trimming stripped 7 bases from V and 6 bases from J, with 10 bases between. The CDR3 totals 11 residues. The CDR3 nucleotides read TGCAGCGGTCCCGTAGCCAATGAGCAGTTCTTC. Its translation: CSGPVANEQFF.

Ten or more counts support this clonotype. The rearrangement links TRBV12-3 or TRBV12-4 to TRBJ2-5; D not certain. The CDR3 is 12 amino acids. Trimming shortened V by 6 bases and J by 1 base, and 6 bases separated the two germline ends. CDR3 coding DNA: TGTGCCAGCAGCGCGGCCCAAGAGACCCAGTACTTC. Translated, it gives CASSAAQETQYF.

This clonotype was counted ten times or more. The chain joins TRBV20-1 to TRBJ2-1; either TRBD1 or TRBD2 may fit D (5 bases each). The V end was cut by 1 base, the J end by 0 bases, with 10 bases between. Germline-derived CDR1 and CDR2 are DFQATT and SNEGSKA (reference sequence). The CDR3 is 15 residues long. CDR3: CSARGDPSSYNEQFF. CDR3 sequence (DNA): TGCAGTGCTAGAGGGGACCCGAGCTCCTACAATGAGCAGTTCTTC.

This clonotype was seen repeatedly, ten times or more. This chain joins TRBV30 and TRBJ2-3; no firm D call. The length of the CDR3 is 12 residues. V gave up 4 bases and J gave up 0 bases, with 5 bases separating them. Germline V gives CDR1 GTSNPN, CDR2 SVGIG (reference sequence). The CDR3 coding sequence is TGTGCCTGGAAACACAGCACAGATACGCAGTATTTT. Its translation: CAWKHSTDTQYF.

This clonotype has at least ten counts. The chain is built from TRBV2 and TRBJ2-7; D gene uncertain. V was trimmed by 4 bases and J by 3 bases, leaving 19 bases between them. Germline V gives CDR1 SNHLY, CDR2 FYNNEI. This CDR3 is 16 amino acids long. The CDR3 spells CASSVPVRAGNYEQYF. In DNA form, the CDR3 reads TGTGCCAGCAGTGTTCCCGTACGGGCAGGAAACTACGAGCAGTACTTC.

This clonotype has only a few counts. The chain joins TRBV29-1 to TRBJ2-2, with unresolved D. The germline CDR1 and CDR2 sequences are SQVTM and ANQGSEA. V was pared by 6 bases and J by 5 bases, with 10 bases between. The CDR3 has 12 residues. The CDR3 region has the DNA TGCAGCGTCTCCCCCGGGACCGGGGAGCTGTTTTTT. Translating gives CSVSPGTGELFF.

This clonotype was counted many times. V and J are TRBV5-1 and TRBJ2-7; D is ambiguous. V lost 0 bases and J lost 4, with 14 bases in between. The CDR3 length is 15 residues. Germline values: CDR1 SGHRS, CDR2 YFSETQ. CDR3 sequence (DNA): TGCGCCAGCAGCTTGGGAGACGGCGTCCTTTACGAGCAGTACTTC. Its translation is CASSLGDGVLYEQYF.